Below, 28 T cell receptor beta chains from the same sample are listed, as sequenced in a study of low-dose radiotherapy and immunotherapy resistance in tumors. First-strand cDNA used TRAV- and TRBV-specific primers, covering alpha and beta chains. PCR amplification of the TCRs was performed with Phusion for 20 PCR cycles, and it relied on a constant-region primer together with a V-primer adapter. Using its own MiXCR run on the reads, TCRdb lists one record per CDR3 protein. The data hold over 55,000 distinct CDR3 sequences, with roughly 30% observed a single time. Time point: before trial treatment. Sample: PBMCs, taken before treatment. These receptors originate from a female donor with ovarian cancer.

Ten or more counts support this clonotype. The V gene is TRBV6-6, the J gene TRBJ2-1; a weak D match, TRBD2 (7 bases). Germline loops: CDR1 MNHNY, CDR2 SVGAGI (reference sequence). V was clipped by 7 bases and J by 8 bases, with 15 bases between them. The CDR3 extends over 13 amino acids. The CDR3 region is CASTMGGLYEQFF. CDR3 bases: TGTGCCAGCACCATGGGGGGGCTTTATGAGCAGTTCTTC.

The rearrangement joins TRBV5-1 to TRBJ1-3, with D perhaps TRBD1 (6 bases). There are 16 residues in the CDR3. The V and J ends lost 4 bases and 4 bases respectively, with 18 bases between them. Germline loops: CDR1 SGHRS, CDR2 YFSETQ. CDR3 in amino acids: CASSAETGATGNTIYF. The CDR3 DNA sequence: TGCGCCAGCAGCGCCGAGACAGGTGCAACCGGAAACACCATATATTTT.

Many counts were recorded for this clonotype. V and J are TRBV7-2 and TRBJ2-7; 9 bases align to TRBD1. With 8 bases clipped from V and 5 bases from J, the junction kept 10 bases outside the gene matches. Germline CDR1 SGHTA, CDR2 FQGNSA. The CDR3 totals 14 residues. CDR3 sequence reads: CASGRQGVGDEQYF. The CDR3 DNA reads as TGTGCCAGCGGTCGACAGGGGGTGGGAGACGAGCAGTACTTC. The full variable domain, rest sourced from reference TRBV7-2 and TRBJ2-7, is GAGVSQSPSNKVTEKGKDVELRCDPISGHTALYWYRQSLGQGLEFLIYFQGNSAPDKSGLPSDRFSAERTGGSVSTLTIQRTQQEDSAVYLCASGRQGVGDEQYFGPGTRLTVT.

This clonotype appeared a few times. The chain couples TRBV28 to TRBJ2-3, with 9 nucleotides matching TRBD2. The CDR3 is 18 residues long. V gave up 3 bases and J gave up 2 bases; unmatched junction bases: 12. Germline loops: CDR1 MDHEN, CDR2 SYDVKM. CDR3 nucleotides: TGTGCCAGCAGTTTGACTAGCGGACGACGATTATCCACAGATACGCAGTATTTT. This translates into CASSLTSGRRLSTDTQYF. The whole variable domain, filled in from reference TRBV28 and TRBJ2-3, reads DVKVTQSSRYLVKRTGEKVFLECVQDMDHENMFWYRQDPGLGLRLIYFSYDVKMKEKGDIPEGYSVSREKKERFSLILESASTNQTSMYLCASSLTSGRRLSTDTQYFGPGTRLTVL.

This clonotype was counted at least ten times. V and J are TRBV11-3 and TRBJ2-7, with D tentatively TRBD1 or TRBD2 (6 bases each). V was pared by 5 bases and J by 0 bases, with 14 bases between. Germline V lookup: CDR1 SGHNT, CDR2 YENEEA. This CDR3 comprises 15 residues. The CDR3 bases are TGTGCCAGCAGCCCCAGGGGCGGGACCTCCTACGAGCAGTACTTC. Translating it yields CASSPRGGTSYEQYF. The whole variable domain, remainder taken from reference TRBV11-3 and TRBJ2-7, is EAGVVQSPRYKIIEKKQPVAFWCNPISGHNTLYWYLQNLGQGPELLIRYENEEAVDDSQLPKDRFSAERLKGVDSTLKIQPAELGDSAVYLCASSPRGGTSYEQYFGPGTRLTVT.

This clonotype was recorded many times. The chain links TRBV28 to TRBJ1-2, with 11 bases fitting TRBD1. Per the germline V gene, CDR1 is MDHEN and CDR2 is SYDVKM. V lost 2 bases and J lost 4; bases outside the gene matches: 6. The CDR3 covers 16 residues. This chain's CDR3 is CASSLMPGQGAYGYTF. The DNA for the CDR3 is TGTGCCAGCAGTTTAATGCCCGGACAGGGGGCCTATGGCTACACCTTC.

In its sample, this clonotype was seen many times. V is TRBV7-2 and J is TRBJ2-2, with 8 bases aligning to TRBD2. With 5 bases clipped from V and 4 bases from J, the junction kept 6 bases outside the gene matches. Germline V gene sequence: CDR1 SGHTA, CDR2 FQGNSA. The CDR3 contains 15 residues. The CDR3 nucleotides are TGTGCCAGCAGCCGAGGGACTAGACGCACCGGGGAGCTGTTTTTT. This translates into CASSRGTRRTGELFF.

This clonotype was recorded many times. The V and J genes are TRBV5-4 and TRBJ2-1; unclear D gene. V was shortened by 2 bases and J by 10 bases, with 16 bases between the two germline ends. Germline-derived CDR1 and CDR2 are SGHNT and YYREEE (reference sequence). CDR3 size: 14 residues. The DNA for the CDR3 is TGTGCCAGCAGCTTTGGGCTAGAGAAAGAGGAGCAGTTCTTC. It translates to CASSFGLEKEEQFF. The complete variable domain, with remaining parts taken from reference TRBV5-4 and TRBJ2-1, reads ETGVTQSPTHLIKTRGQQVTLRCSSQSGHNTVSWYQQALGQGPQFIFQYYREEENGRGNFPPRFSGLQFPNYSSELNVNALELDDSALYLCASSFGLEKEEQFFGPGTRLTVL.

There are many counts of this clonotype. The chain joins TRBV11-3 to TRBJ2-2, with a possible D match to TRBD2 (5 bases). Germline V gene data show CDR1 as SGHNT and CDR2 as YENEEA. The length of the CDR3 is 13 residues. V was pared by 2 bases and J by 6 bases, with 7 bases between. CDR3 bases: TGTGCCAGCAGCTTACGGGGTCCCGGGGAGCTGTTTTTT. Its protein product is CASSLRGPGELFF.

The sample holds many counts of this clonotype. CDR3 protein: CASRVGNTGELFF. CDR3 DNA: TGCGCCAGCAGGGTCGGGAACACCGGGGAGCTGTTTTTT. This chain links TRBV5-1 with TRBJ2-2; D is ambiguous. Trimming removed 5 bases at V and 1 base at J, with 6 bases between. The CDR3 has 13 residues. Germline CDR1 SGHRS, CDR2 YFSETQ.

A note on this clonotype: A far larger clone is one base from this, pointing to a likely read error. This chain joins TRBV11-3 and TRBJ2-7; tentatively, D is TRBD1 (7 bases). Germline V gene lookup returns CDR1 SGHNT and CDR2 YENEEA. The CDR3 totals 16 residues. Trimming took off 0 bases at V and 7 bases at J, with 19 bases between the two ends. The CDR3 nucleotides are TGTGCCAGCAGCTTAGAGGGGGGACAGTTTTACAATGAGCAGTACTTC. As protein: CASSLEGGQFYNEQYF.

Concerning this clonotype itself: Given a far larger clone just one base away, this is likely a sequencing read error. The chain employs TRBV30 and TRBJ2-7; D is undetermined. This CDR3 is built from 11 residues. Germline V gives CDR1 GTSNPN, CDR2 SVGIG (reference sequence). V was trimmed by 2 bases and J by 7 bases, leaving 9 bases between them. CDR3: CAWSNTGEQYF. CDR3 nucleotide sequence: TGTGCCTGGAGTAATACGGGTGAGCAGTACTTC.

There are a few counts of this clonotype. The V call is TRBV28, the J call TRBJ2-5; perhaps D is TRBD1 or TRBD2 (6 bases each). The ends were cut back, 6 bases at V and 7 bases at J, with 21 bases in the middle. Germline CDR1 and CDR2: MDHEN and SYDVKM. This CDR3 has 15 residues. The CDR3 DNA reads as TGTGCCAGCAGAACTTTGGATCGGACAGCGGGGACCCAGTACTTC. This encodes CASRTLDRTAGTQYF.

This clonotype showed up many times. This chain links TRBV28 with TRBJ1-4; 7 bases fit TRBD1. CDR1 and CDR2 from the germline V gene are MDHEN and SYDVKM. V lost 4 bases, J lost 7 bases, and 12 bases stayed unmatched. The CDR3 is 16 amino acids. The CDR3: CASSSVKTGKGEKLFF. As DNA, the CDR3 is TGTGCCAGCAGTTCTGTTAAGACAGGGAAGGGTGAAAAACTGTTTTTT.

This clonotype occurred once. The V and J genes are TRBV4-1 and TRBJ2-1; a possible D gene is TRBD2 (5 bases). The CDR3 is 15 amino acids. Trimming stripped 6 bases from V and 7 bases from J, with 19 bases between. Germline V CDR1 and CDR2: MGHRA, YSYEKL. The CDR3 DNA reads as TGCGCCAGCAGAAATCAAGGGAGTTCGTCAAATGAGCAGTTCTTC. As protein: CASRNQGSSSNEQFF.

This clonotype was counted at least ten times. The chain has TRBV7-6 and TRBJ2-6; 9 nucleotides match TRBD1. This CDR3 is built from 16 residues. CDR1 is SGHVS, CDR2 FNYEAQ, per germline. V lost 5 bases, J lost 2 bases, and 4 bases stayed unmatched. The CDR3 DNA is TGTGCCAGCAGCAGAACAGGGGGCGCTGGGGCCAACGTCCTGACTTTC. Translated, it gives CASSRTGGAGANVLTF.

This clonotype was found once. A far larger clone is off by one base, so a read error is likely. V is TRBV14 and J is TRBJ2-1; TRBD1 aligns across 10 bases. The CDR3 covers 15 residues. With 1 base clipped from V and 10 bases from J, the junction kept 7 bases outside the gene matches. In germline, CDR1 is SGHDN, CDR2 FVKESK. The CDR3 protein is CASSQVYGTGDEQFF. Written as DNA, the CDR3 is TGTGCCAGCAGCCAAGTTTATGGGACAGGGGACGAGCAGTTCTTC.

The table lists this clonotype with many counts. V usage is TRBV20-1 and J usage is TRBJ2-5, with no clear D. V lost 0 bases and J lost 5, with 10 bases in between. Per the germline V gene, CDR1 is DFQATT and CDR2 is SNEGSKA (reference sequence). The CDR3 is 13 residues long. CDR3 loop: CSARDGVSETQYF. The CDR3 DNA follows: TGCAGTGCTAGAGATGGAGTGAGTGAGACCCAGTACTTC.

This clonotype was counted ten times or more. The chain uses TRBV20-1 and TRBJ1-1, with D possibly matching TRBD1 (6 bases). The CDR3 runs 11 residues. The V and J ends lost 1 base and 8 bases respectively, with 8 bases between them. Germline CDR1 reads DFQATT; CDR2 reads SNEGSKA (reference sequence). CDR3 protein: CSARVGQEAFF. The DNA for the CDR3 is TGCAGTGCTAGAGTTGGACAGGAAGCTTTCTTT.

This clonotype was seen at least ten times. The gene calls are TRBV5-1 and TRBJ1-4; D gene uncertain. The CDR3 has 17 amino acids. Trimming took 0 bases from V and 5 from J, leaving 17 bases between them. Germline assignment: CDR1 SGHRS and CDR2 YFSETQ. The CDR3, as DNA: TGCGCCAGCAGCTTGGAGCCCTGGAGGGAGATGAATGAAAAACTGTTTTTT. Translated: CASSLEPWREMNEKLFF.

With regard to this clonotype: A read error is likely here: a far larger clone is one base away. The chain recombines TRBV5-8 with TRBJ1-4, with D tentatively TRBD1 (6 bases). Deletions cut 4 bases from V and 8 bases from J, with 27 bases between. The CDR3 runs to 18 residues. CDR1 and CDR2 (germline): SGHTS, YDEGEE. The CDR3 spells CASSTPWDITSGHEKLFF. Here the CDR3 DNA reads TGTGCCAGCAGCACACCCTGGGACATCACTTCGGGGCACGAAAAACTGTTTTTT.

This clonotype was seen repeatedly, ten times or more. The gene calls are TRBV4-3 and TRBJ2-1; D ambiguous. V dropped 2 bases and J dropped 0 bases, with 11 bases sitting between them. Germline CDR1 reads LGHNA; CDR2 reads YSLEER. This CDR3 is built from 16 residues. The CDR3: CASSQLAAASYNEQFF. DNA for the CDR3: TGCGCCAGCAGCCAATTAGCCGCCGCCTCCTACAATGAGCAGTTCTTC.

The rearrangement links TRBV6-2 or TRBV6-3 to TRBJ2-1; 11 nucleotides match TRBD2. The CDR3 consists of 16 residues. From germline, CDR1 is MNHEY and CDR2 SVGEGT. The V and J ends lost 6 bases and 8 bases, in that order; junction bases with no gene match: 12. The CDR3 region has the DNA TGTGCCAGCAGCCAACTAGCGGGAGAAGGGTGGGATGAGCAGTTCTTC. This codes for CASSQLAGEGWDEQFF.

This clonotype showed up many times. The rearrangement uses TRBV9 and TRBJ2-3; 13 bases agree with TRBD2. CDR1 and CDR2 from the germline V gene are SGDLS and YYNGEE. Losses at the gene ends were 1 base for V and 3 bases for J; bases not matched to a gene: 11. This CDR3 is 19 amino acids long. The DNA of the CDR3 is TGTGCCAGCAGCGTATCTCCAGGACTAGCGGGAGAACCTACAGATACGCAGTATTTT. It codes for CASSVSPGLAGEPTDTQYF. The whole variable domain, filled in from reference TRBV9 and TRBJ2-3, reads DSGVTQTPKHLITATGQRVTLRCSPRSGDLSVYWYQQSLDQGLQFLIQYYNGEERAKGNILERFSAQQFPDLHSELNLSSLELGDSALYFCASSVSPGLAGEPTDTQYFGPGTRLTVL.

This clonotype was recorded many times. The J gene is TRBJ2-3, the V gene TRBV6-6; 9 bases are shared with TRBD2. Germline CDR1 is MNHNY and CDR2 is SVGAGI (reference sequence). The CDR3 has 17 residues. V lost 2 bases, J lost 3 bases, and 9 bases stayed unmatched. The CDR3 sequence: CASSYLAGHSGTDTQYF. The CDR3 DNA sequence: TGTGCCAGCAGTTACCTAGCGGGACACAGTGGTACAGATACGCAGTATTTT.

The V call is TRBV18, the J call TRBJ1-4, with D possibly matching TRBD1 (5 bases). V lost 2 bases and J lost 3, with 7 bases in between. The CDR3 totals 14 residues. Per germline, CDR1 KGHSH and CDR2 LQKENI. The CDR3 bases are TGTGCCAGCTCACCAGGGGCGGCTAATGAAAAACTGTTTTTT. It translates to CASSPGAANEKLFF. Together with reference TRBV18 and TRBJ1-4, the CDR3 gives the full variable domain: NAGVMQNPRHLVRRRGQEARLRCSPMKGHSHVYWYRQLPEEGLKFMVYLQKENIIDESGMPKERFSAEFPKEGPSILRIQQVVRGDSAAYFCASSPGAANEKLFFGSGTQLSVL.

This chain joins TRBV5-1 and TRBJ2-7, with D perhaps TRBD2 (6 bases). V lost 4 bases, J lost 3 bases, and 17 bases lay in between. There are 15 residues in the CDR3. CDR1 is SGHRS and CDR2 is YFSETQ in the germline V gene. As DNA, the CDR3 is TGCGCCAGCAGCGCGCGGCTGACAGCGGGCTACGAGCAGTACTTC. This encodes CASSARLTAGYEQYF.

A remark on this clonotype: A single base is all that separates this from a far larger clone, so a read error is likely. The genes are TRBV20-1 and TRBJ2-1, with unresolved D. The last part of the DNA fits TRBJ2-5 better; the J call may be wrong. Germline values: CDR1 DFQATT, CDR2 SNEGSKA (reference sequence). This CDR3 region has 13 residues. CDR3 amino acids: CRARDSALEPQYF. The DNA for the CDR3 is TGCAGGGCTAGAGATTCCGCCCTCGAGCCCCAGTACTTC.